Listed below are T cell receptor beta chains from one sample, sequenced in a study of blood T cell repertoires in COVID-19. Generated by immunoSEQ multiplex PCR, the TCRdb table keeps only in-frame clones and is missing some. This table has a few hundred thousand clones, roughly nine tenths appearing once. Sequenced input: peripheral blood. Every receptor here comes from a man younger than 35 who had recovered from COVID-19. The CDR3 runs from the conserved cysteine through the conserved F or W. The order of the fields is V gene, CDR3 length, D gene, clone size, CDR3 protein. The D gene is left open where the match is weak. Size values are once, few and many counts, or a class for expanded clones, and some rows have none.

v_gene: TRBV4-3; len: 16; d_gene: NA; abundance: once; CDR3aa: CASSQEAGSTSYEQYF
v_gene: TRBV9; len: 14; d_gene: NA; abundance: once; CDR3aa: CASSPDGAGNTIYF
v_gene: TRBV4-1; len: 14; d_gene: NA; abundance: NA; CDR3aa: CASSQVLLGQPQHF
v_gene: TRBV18; len: 15; d_gene: TRBD2; abundance: NA; CDR3aa: CASSPGSGGSYTQYF
v_gene: TRBV7-9; len: 14; d_gene: NA; abundance: NA; CDR3aa: CASSPTLQNTEAFF
v_gene: TRBV11-3; len: 15; d_gene: NA; abundance: NA; CDR3aa: CASSLQGQTVNEAFF
v_gene: TRBV5-4; len: 15; d_gene: TRBD2; abundance: once; CDR3aa: CASSLLSSGVNIQYF
v_gene: TRBV27; len: 14; d_gene: TRBD1; abundance: NA; CDR3aa: CASGWDSSYNEQFF
v_gene: TRBV21-1; len: 15; d_gene: NA; abundance: NA; CDR3aa: CASSKRHDGNTEAFF
v_gene: TRBV5-1; len: 16; d_gene: TRBD1; abundance: NA; CDR3aa: CASSKGQGASNYGYTF
v_gene: TRBV10-2; len: 17; d_gene: NA; abundance: NA; CDR3aa: CASSESLQGGDTGELFF
v_gene: TRBV6-2/TRBV6-3; len: 15; d_gene: NA; abundance: NA; CDR3aa: CASSYSRGGTGELFF
v_gene: TRBV25-1; len: 14; d_gene: TRBD1; abundance: NA; CDR3aa: CASSPIGGGQAYTF
v_gene: TRBV9; len: 16; d_gene: NA; abundance: NA; CDR3aa: CASSVGGPSSNQPQHF
v_gene: TRBV2; len: 12; d_gene: NA; abundance: NA; CDR3aa: CASSREAYGYTF
v_gene: TRBV10-1; len: 16; d_gene: TRBD1; abundance: NA; CDR3aa: CASSESQGTGGLEQFF
v_gene: TRBV11-2; len: 17; d_gene: TRBD2; abundance: NA; CDR3aa: CASSPGGGGGTYNEQFF
v_gene: TRBV7-2; len: 18; d_gene: TRBD2; abundance: NA; CDR3aa: CASSLYGRGLAGENEQFF
v_gene: TRBV29-1; len: 13; d_gene: NA; abundance: NA; CDR3aa: CSVDGQGDTEAFF
v_gene: TRBV7-2; len: 15; d_gene: TRBD2; abundance: NA; CDR3aa: CASSLSSGAFNEQFF
v_gene: TRBV7-8; len: 11; d_gene: NA; abundance: NA; CDR3aa: CASSKRGEQFF
v_gene: TRBV27; len: 12; d_gene: NA; abundance: NA; CDR3aa: CASSSLPGELFF
v_gene: TRBV11-2; len: 15; d_gene: NA; abundance: few; CDR3aa: CASSHSGTGNNEQFF